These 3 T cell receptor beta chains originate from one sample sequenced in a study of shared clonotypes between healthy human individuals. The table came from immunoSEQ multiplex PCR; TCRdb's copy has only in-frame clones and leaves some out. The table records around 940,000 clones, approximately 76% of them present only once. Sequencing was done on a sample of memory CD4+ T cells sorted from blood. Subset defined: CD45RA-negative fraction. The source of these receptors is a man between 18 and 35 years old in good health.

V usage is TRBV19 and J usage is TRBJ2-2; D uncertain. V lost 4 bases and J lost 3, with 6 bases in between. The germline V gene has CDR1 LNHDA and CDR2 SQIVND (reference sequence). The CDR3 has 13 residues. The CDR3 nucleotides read TGTGCCAGTAGTAGACTCGACACCGGGGAGCTGTTTTTT. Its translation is CASSRLDTGELFF.

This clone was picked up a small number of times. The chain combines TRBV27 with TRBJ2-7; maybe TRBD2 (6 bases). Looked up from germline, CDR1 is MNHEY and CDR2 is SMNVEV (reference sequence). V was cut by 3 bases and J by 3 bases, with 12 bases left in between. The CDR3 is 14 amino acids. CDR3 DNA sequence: TGTGCCAGCAGTTTTACTGGGGGGAGCTACGAGCAGTACTTC. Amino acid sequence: CASSFTGGSYEQYF.

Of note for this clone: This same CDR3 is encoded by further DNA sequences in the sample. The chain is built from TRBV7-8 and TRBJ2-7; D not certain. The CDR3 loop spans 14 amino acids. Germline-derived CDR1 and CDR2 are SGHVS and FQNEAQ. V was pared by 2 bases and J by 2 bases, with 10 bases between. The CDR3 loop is CASSLTGKTYEQYF. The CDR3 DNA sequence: TGTGCCAGCAGCTTAACTGGCAAAACCTACGAGCAGTACTTC.